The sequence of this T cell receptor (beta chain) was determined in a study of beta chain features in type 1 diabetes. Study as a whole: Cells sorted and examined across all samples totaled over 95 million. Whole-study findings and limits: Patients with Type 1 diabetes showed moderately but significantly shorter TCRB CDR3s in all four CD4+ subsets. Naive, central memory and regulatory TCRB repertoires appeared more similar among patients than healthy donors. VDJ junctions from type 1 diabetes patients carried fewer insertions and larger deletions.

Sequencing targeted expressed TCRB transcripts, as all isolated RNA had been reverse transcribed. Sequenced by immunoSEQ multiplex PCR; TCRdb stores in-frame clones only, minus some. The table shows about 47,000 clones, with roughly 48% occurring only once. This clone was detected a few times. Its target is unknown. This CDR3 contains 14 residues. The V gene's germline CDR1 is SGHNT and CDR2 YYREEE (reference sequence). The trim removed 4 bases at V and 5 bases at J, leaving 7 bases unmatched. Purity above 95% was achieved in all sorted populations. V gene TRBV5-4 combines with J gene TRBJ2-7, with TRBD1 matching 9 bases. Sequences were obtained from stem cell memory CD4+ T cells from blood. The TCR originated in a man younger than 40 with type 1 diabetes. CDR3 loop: CASSPRQGGNEQYF. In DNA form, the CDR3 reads TGTGCCAGCAGCCCAAGACAGGGGGGAAACGAGCAGTACTTC. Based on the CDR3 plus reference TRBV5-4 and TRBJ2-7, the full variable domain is ETGVTQSPTHLIKTRGQQVTLRCSSQSGHNTVSWYQQALGQGPQFIFQYYREEENGRGNFPPRFSGLQFPNYSSELNVNALELDDSALYLCASSPRQGGNEQYFGPGTRLTVT.